This passage covers 26 T cell receptor beta chains from one sample sequenced in a study of T cell repertoires in cytomegalovirus infection. MiXCR was run by TCRdb on the reads, yielding one entry per CDR3 protein. The repertoire holds about 450,000 distinct CDR3 sequences, roughly 30% seen once, with approximately 13% in the top ten. Sequencing was done on a sample of PBMCs. The receptors originated from a human donor in good health (CMV status not recorded). Some clones in this sample may be carry-over from other donors' samples.

The V call is TRBV15, the J call TRBJ1-2; TRBD1 is a possible D gene (5 bases). Trimming left V 5 bases short and J 6 bases short, with 13 bases between. The length of the CDR3 is 13 residues. Germline assignment: CDR1 LNHNV and CDR2 YYDKDF (reference sequence). Here the CDR3 reads CATSRGDVDGYTF. The DNA for the CDR3 is TGTGCCACCAGCCGAGGGGATGTCGATGGCTACACCTTC. The full variable domain, completed using reference TRBV15 and TRBJ1-2, is DAMVIQNPRYQVTQFGKPVTLSCSQTLNHNVMYWYQQKSSQAPKLLFHYYDKDFNNEADTPDNFQSRRPNTSFCFLDIRSPGLGDTAMYLCATSRGDVDGYTFGSGTRLTVV.

The CDR3 DNA reads as TGTGCCAGTAGTTCCTCCGGGACCCTAGTCCCCCATCAGCCCCAGCATTTT. Translating gives CASSSSGTLVPHQPQHF. This rearrangement joins TRBV19 to TRBJ1-5; possible D gene TRBD1, 5 bases. Per the germline V gene, CDR1 is LNHDA and CDR2 is SQIVND (reference sequence). The CDR3 length is 17 residues. With 5 bases removed from V and 5 bases from J, the gap between germline ends came to 22 bases.

The J gene is TRBJ2-5, the V gene TRBV19; the match to TRBD2 covers 7 bases. V trimming: 4 bases; J trimming: 3 bases; junction bases outside the gene matches: 11. The CDR3 has 16 amino acids. Germline values: CDR1 LNHDA, CDR2 SQIVND (reference sequence). This CDR3 is CASSTAMGGMEETQYF. CDR3 DNA sequence: TGTGCCAGTAGTACGGCCATGGGAGGGATGGAAGAGACCCAGTACTTC.

The chain carries TRBV29-1 and TRBJ1-1; tentatively, D is TRBD1 (5 bases). Germline V gene lookup returns CDR1 SQVTM and CDR2 ANQGSEA. V lost 6 bases, J lost 5 bases, and 19 bases lay in between. The CDR3 covers 14 residues. The CDR3 protein is CSVLWRGFSTEAFF. DNA of the CDR3: TGCAGCGTGCTCTGGCGGGGGTTTTCAACTGAAGCTTTCTTT.

The chain uses TRBV2 and TRBJ2-2; D gene unclear. V was trimmed by 0 bases and J by 6 bases, leaving 5 bases between them. CDR3 length: 13 residues. Looked up from germline, CDR1 is SNHLY and CDR2 is FYNNEI. In DNA form, the CDR3 reads TGTGCCAGCAGTGAAGCCGAGGCCGGGGAGCTGTTTTTT. Its translation is CASSEAEAGELFF.

This clonotype was recorded at least ten times. This chain joins TRBV7-2 and TRBJ2-2; 7 bases agree with TRBD1. This CDR3 contains 23 residues. The germline V gene has CDR1 SGHTA and CDR2 FQGNSA. V gave up 4 bases and J gave up 6 bases; unmatched junction bases: 32. CDR3 coding DNA: TGTGCCAGCAGCTACATCCTAAACCCACTGGCCCTTACCCGGGACAGAGAGGCCGGGGAGCTGTTTTTT. Translating gives CASSYILNPLALTRDREAGELFF.

The rearrangement links TRBV3-1 to TRBJ1-6, with D unresolved. The length of the CDR3 is 14 residues. Trimming took off 3 bases at V and 11 bases at J, with 14 bases between the two ends. Germline CDR1 LGHDT, CDR2 YNNKEL (reference sequence). CDR3 amino acids: CASSHRGRSTPLHF. In DNA, the CDR3 is TGTGCCAGCAGCCACCGGGGTCGATCGACACCCCTCCACTTT. The variable domain in full, with the rest retrieved from reference TRBV3-1 and TRBJ1-6, is DTAVSQTPKYLVTQMGNDKSIKCEQNLGHDTMYWYKQDSKKFLKIMFSYNNKELIINETVPNRFSPKSPDKAHLNLHINSLELGDSAVYFCASSHRGRSTPLHFGNGTRLTVT.

This clonotype was counted ten times or more. This chain links TRBV6-1 with TRBJ2-4; a weak D match, TRBD2 (6 bases). V was cut by 5 bases and J by 6 bases, with 20 bases left in between. This CDR3 is built from 16 residues. Per germline, CDR1 MNHNS and CDR2 SASEGT. CDR3 DNA: TGTGCCAGCAGTCCCTCGGTGGGGCTGGGGGGAAACATTCAGTACTTC. It is translated as CASSPSVGLGGNIQYF.

A few counts support this clonotype. The genes are TRBV27 and TRBJ2-7; 7 bases are a match to TRBD2. This CDR3 has 14 amino acids. Trimming at V came to 7 bases and at J to 6 bases, leaving 12 bases not matched to a gene. Germline V gives CDR1 MNHEY, CDR2 SMNVEV (reference sequence). CDR3 region: CASKAPGLIPEQYF. CDR3 in DNA: TGTGCCAGCAAGGCGCCGGGACTAATCCCCGAGCAGTACTTC.

The rearrangement uses TRBV12-3 or TRBV12-4 and TRBJ2-4, with a weak D call TRBD2 (5 bases). V was trimmed by 2 bases and J by 7 bases, leaving 6 bases between them. CDR3 length: 12 amino acids. CDR3 region: CASSLPGNIQYF. CDR3 nucleotide sequence: TGTGCCAGCAGTTTACCGGGGAACATTCAGTACTTC.

As for this clonotype: A much larger clone is a single base away; this may be a read error. The CDR3 end shows no conserved phenylalanine or tryptophan, and so a read error is likely. The chain carries TRBV7-2 and TRBJ2-7; D is uncertain. The CDR3 has 16 residues. The V end lost 3 bases, the J end lost 0 bases, and 15 bases lay between the germline ends. The germline V gene encodes CDR1 SGHTA and CDR2 FQGNSA. The CDR3 protein is CASSFRASLGSYEQYY. The CDR3 DNA is TGTGCCAGCAGCTTCCGTGCCTCCCTTGGCTCCTACGAGCAGTACTAC.

V and J are TRBV20-1 and TRBJ2-7; D is possibly TRBD1 or TRBD2 (5 bases each). V shed 2 bases and J shed 5 bases, with 19 bases lying between them. There are 15 residues in the CDR3. Looked up from germline, CDR1 is DFQATT and CDR2 is SNEGSKA (reference sequence). In nucleotides, the CDR3 is TGCAGTGCTAGACTACCCAGTTGGGGGAGCAACGAGCAGTACTTC. Its translation: CSARLPSWGSNEQYF.

The chain is built from TRBV7-6 and TRBJ2-7; 7 bases are shared with TRBD2. CDR3 length: 13 amino acids. CDR1 and CDR2 (germline): SGHVS, FNYEAQ. Trimming cost V 8 bases and J 4 bases; bases outside gene matches: 8. The CDR3 bases are TGTGCCAGCTCGGGGGGTCCGGGGTACGAGCAGTACTTC. Translated, it gives CASSGGPGYEQYF.

This clonotype was observed many times. The chain couples TRBV7-9 to TRBJ1-4; 7 bases are shared with TRBD1. The ends lost 5 bases at V and 8 bases at J; junction bases unmatched: 11. Germline CDR1 SEHNR, CDR2 FQNEAQ (reference sequence). The length of the CDR3 is 15 residues. CDR3 sequence: CASSPKTGLQEKLFF. CDR3 DNA sequence: TGTGCCAGCAGCCCAAAGACAGGGTTACAGGAAAAACTGTTTTTT.

The chain recombines TRBV19 with TRBJ1-2; 8 bases fit TRBD1. The CDR3 is 16 residues long. The J segment lost 1 base and the V segment lost 4 bases, leaving 8 bases of the junction unmatched. The germline V gene has CDR1 LNHDA and CDR2 SQIVND (reference sequence). The CDR3: CASSTSGQGGNYGYTF. The CDR3 nucleotides read TGTGCCAGTAGTACCTCTGGACAGGGCGGTAACTATGGCTACACCTTC.

This clonotype was counted ten times or more. The chain carries TRBV7-2 and TRBJ2-1; D is perhaps TRBD1 (7 bases). The CDR3 loop spans 15 amino acids. V lost 5 bases, J lost 7 bases, and 18 bases lay in between. The germline V gene has CDR1 SGHTA and CDR2 FQGNSA. The DNA of the CDR3 is TGTGCCAGCAGCACTCCAGGGGGGCAAGGGAATGAGCAGTTCTTC. Translation gives CASSTPGGQGNEQFF.

The chain carries TRBV12-3 or TRBV12-4 and TRBJ1-4; 7 bases are shared with TRBD1. V was clipped by 6 bases and J by 4 bases; unmatched bases: 8. The length of the CDR3 is 15 residues. CDR3: CASSFKGANNEKLFF. CDR3 in DNA: TGTGCCAGCAGCTTTAAGGGGGCGAATAATGAAAAACTGTTTTTT.

Of note for this clonotype: The junction does not match germline at one end; this may be a read error. The CDR3 nucleotides read TGTGACAGCCCCTCGCGACTAGCGGGGGGGACAGATACGCAGTATTTT. Translating gives CDSPSRLAGGTDTQYF. The V and J genes are TRBV7-9 and TRBJ2-3; 14 nucleotides match TRBD2. The CDR3 has 16 residues. From germline, CDR1 is SEHNR and CDR2 FQNEAQ (reference sequence).

The CDR3 loop is CATSLAGYNEQFF. CDR3 nucleotides: TGTGCCACCTCCCTCGCAGGGTACAATGAGCAGTTCTTC. The chain recombines TRBV19 with TRBJ2-1; a possible D gene is TRBD1 (5 bases). This CDR3 comprises 13 residues. V gave up 10 bases and J gave up 4 bases, with 14 bases separating them. The germline V gene encodes CDR1 LNHDA and CDR2 SQIVND (reference sequence).

This clonotype was found once. A junction boundary mismatches the germline segment, possibly from a read error. This sequence joins TRBV27 and TRBJ1-2, with D possibly matching TRBD1 (5 bases). The CDR3 runs to 15 residues. Looked up from germline, CDR1 is MNHEY and CDR2 is SMNVEV (reference sequence). CDR3 in DNA: TGTGCCAGCAGTCCCGGGACGGGGGTTCTCAATGGCTACCCCTTC. Translated, it gives CASSPGTGVLNGYPF.

The table lists this clonotype with many counts. This rearrangement joins TRBV7-2 to TRBJ2-6; D remains unclear. CDR1 SGHTA and CDR2 FQGNSA come from the germline V gene. Trimming cost V 7 bases and J 4 bases, with 8 bases left between them. The CDR3 is made up of 13 amino acids. The CDR3 sequence: CASTPRGANVLTF. The CDR3 bases are TGTGCCAGCACCCCCCGCGGGGCCAACGTCCTGACTTTC.

The CDR3 DNA sequence: TGTGCCAGCAGCTTAACTATAAGCGGGGGGAATGAGCAGTTCTTC. The encoded protein is CASSLTISGGNEQFF. V is TRBV7-6 and J is TRBJ2-1; 9 bases line up with TRBD2. Germline lookup yields CDR1 SGHVS and CDR2 FNYEAQ. Unmatched junction bases numbered 6, after V lost 2 bases and J lost 7 bases. The CDR3 extends over 15 amino acids.

The rearrangement links TRBV20-1 to TRBJ2-5; the match to TRBD2 covers 7 bases. Germline V gene lookup returns CDR1 DFQATT and CDR2 SNEGSKA (reference sequence). This CDR3 is 17 amino acids long. V trimming: 1 base; J trimming: 2 bases; junction bases outside the gene matches: 13. The CDR3 here is CSARGSPLGGTQETQYF. The CDR3, as DNA: TGCAGTGCTAGAGGATCCCCCTTGGGAGGGACTCAAGAGACCCAGTACTTC.

The V call is TRBV18, the J call TRBJ1-2, with D tentatively TRBD1 (6 bases). Trimming removed 3 bases at V and 2 bases at J, with 13 bases between. Germline CDR1 reads KGHSH; CDR2 reads LQKENI. This CDR3 comprises 15 residues. The CDR3 DNA reads as TGTGCCAGCTCACCGGAACAGGGTTGGAACTATGGCTACACCTTC. Translation gives CASSPEQGWNYGYTF. The variable domain in full, with the rest retrieved from reference TRBV18 and TRBJ1-2, is NAGVMQNPRHLVRRRGQEARLRCSPMKGHSHVYWYRQLPEEGLKFMVYLQKENIIDESGMPKERFSAEFPKEGPSILRIQQVVRGDSAAYFCASSPEQGWNYGYTFGSGTRLTVV.

About this clonotype itself: At one end, the junction sequence differs from germline, possibly due to a read error. CDR3 amino acids: CARRPLTEYNSPLHF. The CDR3 DNA sequence: TGTGCCCGCAGACCCTTGACGGAGTATAATTCACCCCTCCACTTT. V usage is TRBV27 and J usage is TRBJ1-6; D is uncertain. Germline V gene lookup returns CDR1 MNHEY and CDR2 SMNVEV (reference sequence). CDR3 length equals 15 residues.

The rearrangement joins TRBV18 to TRBJ2-7, with 7 positions matching TRBD1. The ends lost 5 bases at V and 1 base at J; junction bases unmatched: 11. Germline CDR1 is KGHSH and CDR2 is LQKENI. This CDR3 is 16 amino acids long. The CDR3 bases are TGTGCCAGCTCATCTGACAGGGCGGCGAGGTCCTACGAGCAGTACTTC. Protein sequence: CASSSDRAARSYEQYF. Complete variable domain (other parts from reference TRBV18 and TRBJ2-7): NAGVMQNPRHLVRRRGQEARLRCSPMKGHSHVYWYRQLPEEGLKFMVYLQKENIIDESGMPKERFSAEFPKEGPSILRIQQVVRGDSAAYFCASSSDRAARSYEQYFGPGTRLTVT.